The T cell receptor beta chain described here comes from a study of long-term antiretroviral therapy in people with HIV. The study, taken as a whole, reports: Although diversity increased after ART, it remained lower than in transplant donor controls. Neither ART adherence, viral resistance nor therapy changes were documented.

Note on this clone: Its cognate antigen is unknown.

Runs used v3.0 of the immunoSEQ assay and were done at survey level. Profiled with immunoSEQ multiplex PCR; TCRdb holds only in-frame clones, not every one. Counted here are 25,000 to 30,000 clones, 86% occurring once; the ten biggest clones make up 4% to 6%. The germline CDR1 and CDR2 sequences are MGHRA and YSYEKL. This CDR3 region has 19 residues. Trimming shortened V by 1 base and J by 0 bases, and 22 bases separated the two germline ends. This chain links TRBV4-1 with TRBJ2-7; D is unclear. This clonotype was obtained from a man aged 35 to 55 with HIV. Here the sequenced sample was unsorted PBMCs, taken 2.7 years after starting antiretroviral therapy. The DNA for the CDR3 is TGCGCCAGCAGCCAAGTCACGGAATCTATGATAACCCCCTCCTACGAGCAGTACTTC. Translation: CASSQVTESMITPSYEQYF.